A single sample is the source of the 20 T cell receptor beta chains below, sequenced in a study of T cells in Graves' hyperthyroidism and ophthalmopathy. TCR beta CDR3 regions were amplified from RNA transcripts. First-round RT-PCR with HTBI primers amplified the TCR CDR3 region. TCRdb re-analysed the multiplex PCR reads in MiXCR, keeping a single row per CDR3 protein. The top ten hold 2.5% to 4% of the sample, which has under 600,000 distinct CDR3 sequences, approximately 15% seen once. Sequencing was done on a sample of blood. These receptors were taken from a woman aged 40-49 years with Graves' ophthalmopathy.

This clonotype was observed a few times. The gene calls are TRBV29-1 and TRBJ2-2; unclear D gene. Germline V gives CDR1 SQVTM, CDR2 ANQGSEA. Trimming cost V 3 bases and J 3 bases, with 5 bases left between them. This CDR3 has 12 residues. The CDR3 here is CSVDGHTGELFF. DNA of the CDR3: TGCAGCGTTGACGGCCACACCGGGGAGCTGTTTTTT.

This clonotype was seen many times. The CDR3 protein is CSAREMGIRDIQYF. CDR3 nucleotides: TGCAGTGCTAGAGAGATGGGAATAAGGGACATTCAGTACTTC. The rearrangement joins TRBV20-1 to TRBJ2-4; D is unclear. Germline assignment: CDR1 DFQATT and CDR2 SNEGSKA (reference sequence). V was trimmed by 0 bases and J by 8 bases, leaving 14 bases between them. CDR3 length: 14 amino acids.

Regarding this clonotype: A much larger clone differs by one base, so this may be a read error. This chain links TRBV5-5 with TRBJ1-1; D is perhaps TRBD1 (6 bases). This CDR3 comprises 15 residues. The germline V gene has CDR1 SGHKS and CDR2 YYEKEE (reference sequence). V was clipped by 4 bases and J by 5 bases, with 18 bases between them. CDR3 DNA sequence: TGTGCCAGCAGCCTAATACAGGGAAGTAAGACTGAAGCTTTCTTT. This translates into CASSLIQGSKTEAFF.

This clonotype was observed many times. The chain is built from TRBV20-1 and TRBJ2-5; D tentatively reads TRBD1 or TRBD2 (7 bases each). CDR1 and CDR2 from the germline V gene are DFQATT and SNEGSKA (reference sequence). V was shortened by 0 bases and J by 7 bases, with 15 bases between the two germline ends. The CDR3 has 14 amino acids. The DNA for the CDR3 is TGCAGTGCTAGAGATGGAGGGGGCGGGGGGACCCAGTACTTC. Amino acid sequence: CSARDGGGGGTQYF.

A few counts support this clonotype. The chain couples TRBV19 to TRBJ2-1; D is unclear. Germline CDR1 and CDR2: LNHDA and SQIVND (reference sequence). V lost 7 bases, J lost 4 bases, and 20 bases lay in between. This CDR3 spans 16 amino acids. CDR3 loop: CASTSNRYTMYNEQFF. The CDR3 DNA follows: TGTGCCAGTACCTCCAACCGGTACACCATGTACAATGAGCAGTTCTTC.

To note about this clonotype: With a much larger clone just one base away, this may be a read error. The chain recombines TRBV20-1 with TRBJ2-1, with 9 bases fitting TRBD1. CDR1 is DFQATT and CDR2 is SNEGSKA in the germline V gene (reference sequence). CDR3 length: 15 amino acids. The CDR3 DNA sequence: TGCAGTACTAGAGACCCACAGGGGGCCAACAATGAGCAGTTCTTC. Translated: CSTRDPQGANNEQFF.

The CDR3 region is CASSSGTSGDRTDTQYF. The CDR3 DNA reads as TGTGCCAGCAGTTCTGGGACTAGCGGGGACCGCACAGATACGCAGTATTTT. J is TRBJ2-3 and V is TRBV12-3 or TRBV12-4; 13 nucleotides match TRBD2. The CDR3 runs 17 residues. Trimming cost V 4 bases and J 1 base; bases outside gene matches: 5.

This clonotype has ten or more counts. The chain combines TRBV11-2 with TRBJ1-4, with D unresolved. CDR3 length equals 14 residues. CDR1 SGHAT and CDR2 FQNNGV come from the germline V gene. V was shortened by 0 bases and J by 6 bases, with 8 bases between the two germline ends. CDR3 protein: CASSLDSMDEKLFF. The CDR3 nucleotides read TGTGCCAGCAGCTTAGACTCAATGGATGAAAAACTGTTTTTT.

There are a few counts of this clonotype. The chain employs TRBV5-1 and TRBJ2-5; 8 bases fit TRBD2. The junction had 5 bases not matched to a gene; V was cut back by 0 bases and J by 4 bases. The CDR3 covers 15 residues. CDR1 is SGHRS, CDR2 YFSETQ, per germline. In DNA, the CDR3 is TGCGCCAGCAGCTTGGCGTTTGCGGGGGGAGAGACCCAGTACTTC. Translated, it gives CASSLAFAGGETQYF.

This clonotype was recorded many times. The chain recombines TRBV2 with TRBJ1-4, with 11 bases that match TRBD1. The CDR3 length is 19 residues. V shed 2 bases and J 7 bases; nucleotides not matched to a gene: 15. Germline CDR1 is SNHLY and CDR2 is FYNNEI. CDR3: CASSEFWVGQGALREKLFF. In DNA form, the CDR3 reads TGTGCCAGCAGTGAATTCTGGGTCGGACAGGGGGCGTTACGTGAAAAACTGTTTTTT. Full variable domain (outside the CDR3, taken from reference TRBV2 and TRBJ1-4): EPEVTQTPSHQVTQMGQEVILRCVPISNHLYFYWYRQILGQKVEFLVSFYNNEISEKSEIFDDQFSVERPDGSNFTLKIRSTKLEDSAMYFCASSEFWVGQGALREKLFFGSGTQLSVL.

There are many counts of this clonotype. The genes are TRBV2 and TRBJ2-5; TRBD1 matches at 8 bases. Germline V CDR1 and CDR2: SNHLY, FYNNEI. V dropped 6 bases and J dropped 5; count of bases not matched to a gene: 17. The CDR3 is 17 amino acids. The CDR3 reads CASRGIQSTGVEETQYF. CDR3 bases: TGTGCCAGCAGGGGGATCCAATCGACAGGGGTTGAGGAGACCCAGTACTTC.

This clonotype was counted at least ten times. The chain links TRBV20-1 to TRBJ2-7; TRBD2 agrees at 9 bases. Unmatched junction bases numbered 8, after V lost 5 bases and J lost 3 bases. This CDR3 has 14 residues. Germline CDR1 reads DFQATT; CDR2 reads SNEGSKA (reference sequence). The CDR3 here is CSALVASGVYEQYF. The CDR3 nucleotides are TGCAGTGCTCTGGTGGCTAGCGGGGTCTACGAGCAGTACTTC.

This clonotype has a count of ten or more. The J gene is TRBJ2-1, the V gene TRBV20-1, with TRBD2 matching 11 bases. Losses at the gene ends were 1 base for V and 6 bases for J; bases not matched to a gene: 8. There are 16 residues in the CDR3. Per germline, CDR1 DFQATT and CDR2 SNEGSKA (reference sequence). CDR3 in DNA: TGCAGTGCTAGAGGATACACTAGCGGGGGACTCAATGAGCAGTTCTTC. This codes for CSARGYTSGGLNEQFF.

This clonotype was found a few times. The chain recombines TRBV6-1 with TRBJ2-1; D remains unclear. Looked up from germline, CDR1 is MNHNS and CDR2 is SASEGT. The CDR3 has 11 amino acids. The V and J ends lost 7 bases and 3 bases respectively, with 4 bases between them. Here the CDR3 reads CASILYNEQFF. The CDR3 nucleotides read TGTGCCAGCATCCTCTACAATGAGCAGTTCTTC.

Comment on this clonotype: One junction end disagrees with the germline gene, perhaps due to a read error. V and J are TRBV12-3 or TRBV12-4 and TRBJ1-1; 9 positions match TRBD1. The CDR3 contains 14 residues. DNA of the CDR3: TGTGTCAGCACCCCGGAGGGACAGGGACGAAAAGCTTTCTTT. Its translation: CVSTPEGQGRKAFF.

At least ten counts were recorded for this clonotype. CDR3 region: CASSLQGEGYTF. In DNA form, the CDR3 reads TGCGCCAGCAGCTTACAGGGGGAGGGCTACACCTTC. The V call is TRBV5-1, the J call TRBJ1-2; TRBD1 matches 8 bases. Trimming removed 2 bases from V and 8 bases from J; junction bases left unmatched: 2. This CDR3 has 12 amino acids. CDR1 and CDR2 from the germline V gene are SGHRS and YFSETQ.

This clonotype was found a few times. The chain joins TRBV28 to TRBJ1-5; a weak D match, TRBD1 (5 bases). Germline CDR1 reads MDHEN; CDR2 reads SYDVKM. V lost 7 bases and J 7 bases, leaving 11 bases between the germline ends. CDR3 size: 12 residues. The CDR3 sequence: CASTWGGQPQHF. The CDR3 coding sequence is TGTGCCAGCACCTGGGGGGGGCAGCCCCAGCATTTT. Full variable domain (rest looked up from reference TRBV28 and TRBJ1-5): DVKVTQSSRYLVKRTGEKVFLECVQDMDHENMFWYRQDPGLGLRLIYFSYDVKMKEKGDIPEGYSVSREKKERFSLILESASTNQTSMYLCASTWGGQPQHFGDGTRLSIL.

This clonotype was seen repeatedly, ten times or more. The J gene is TRBJ1-1, the V gene TRBV30; perhaps TRBD1 as D (6 bases). Per the germline V gene, CDR1 is GTSNPN and CDR2 is SVGIG (reference sequence). This CDR3 spans 15 amino acids. Deletions cut 2 bases from V and 1 base from J, with 14 bases between. CDR3 region: CAWSRAGTTNTEAFF. The CDR3 region has the DNA TGTGCCTGGAGTCGGGCCGGGACAACGAACACTGAAGCTTTCTTT.

This rearrangement joins TRBV5-1 to TRBJ2-2, with 7 nucleotides matching TRBD1. The CDR3 has 16 amino acids. V lost 0 bases to trimming and J lost 5 bases; unmatched junction nucleotides: 7. The germline CDR1 and CDR2 sequences are SGHRS and YFSETQ. For the CDR3, the DNA is TGCGCCAGCAGCTTGGCCGTGGACAGGTGGACCGGGGAGCTGTTTTTT. Encoded protein: CASSLAVDRWTGELFF.

There are a few counts of this clonotype. CDR3: CATSRLAGETQYF. The CDR3 coding sequence is TGTGCCACCAGCAGACTCGCTGGGGAGACCCAGTACTTC. The chain combines TRBV15 with TRBJ2-5; D gene ambiguous. Germline assignment: CDR1 LNHNV and CDR2 YYDKDF (reference sequence). With 2 bases removed from V and 5 bases from J, the gap between germline ends came to 9 bases. This CDR3 is built from 13 residues.